Described below is a single T cell receptor beta chain sequence and its context. Its antigen is not known. A unique molecular identifier was carried by every single TCR cDNA molecule. A single record per CDR3 protein comes from TCRdb applying MiXCR to the 5' RACE reads. Seen here are around 26,000 distinct CDR3 sequences, approximately 9% observed once, and the top ten hold 7% to 9%. The data were taken from a study of spatial heterogeneity in lung cancer. Study information: Each distinct TCR and UMI combination averaged more than ten appearances in raw reads. Study-wide results and limits: The number of expanded tumor alpha and beta chains correlated with mutation number.

CDR3 length: 13 amino acids. Trimming took 4 bases from V and 6 from J, leaving 13 bases between them. Germline V lookup: CDR1 MDHEN, CDR2 SYDVKM. Sample time point: sample taken at primary tumor resection. Unsorted whole RNA of tumor, nontumor lung or frozen PBMC was sequenced. This TCR was sampled from a male donor with early-stage non-small cell lung cancer. The V call is TRBV28, the J call TRBJ2-7; D gene uncertain. The sequencing here drew on lung tumor tissue, taken at surgery. Here the CDR3 reads CASSSAGFIEQYF. Written as DNA, the CDR3 is TGTGCCAGCAGTTCCGCAGGTTTCATCGAGCAGTACTTC.